The source of this T cell receptor beta chain is a study of blood T cell repertoires in COVID-19. Germline loops: CDR1 GTSNPN, CDR2 SVGIG (reference sequence). The CDR3 runs 18 residues. Unmatched junction bases numbered 19, after V lost 2 bases and J lost 4 bases. In the original analysis: Reference gene primer amplification gave nucleated cell count estimates. Assay used: immunoSEQ multiplex PCR; TCRdb lists only in-frame clones, some missing. D and trimming were read from the DNA, whereas the V and J calls and clone size are those reported in that table. Of 90,000 or so clones listed, around 90% are singletons.

This TCR was sampled from a man aged 60-69 years with COVID-19, enrolled during active disease. The rearrangement uses TRBV30 and TRBJ1-2, with TRBD1 matching 7 bases. Sequences were obtained from peripheral blood. The CDR3 nucleotides are TGTGCCTGGAGTCTCACACCGGGACAGTATTTTTTCCGCTATGGCTACACCTTC. Protein product: CAWSLTPGQYFFRYGYTF.